This entry concerns a single TCR beta chain. Germline V CDR1 and CDR2: MDHEN, SYDVKM. The CDR3 length is 14 residues. Trimming stripped 2 bases from V and 3 bases from J, with 8 bases between. The sample is drawn from a study of technical replicates of blood from a handful of donors. Only in-frame clones appear in the TCRdb table, and some are missing; sequencing was by immunoSEQ multiplex PCR. The top ten hold about 11% of the sample, which has approximately 16,000 clones, roughly 86% seen once. This chain connects TRBV28 to TRBJ1-5; D is unresolved. Material for sequencing was PBMCs. This receptor was identified in a human donor in good health. CDR3 in amino acids: CASSLQIVNQPQHF. The CDR3 DNA sequence: TGTGCCAGCAGTTTACAGATTGTCAATCAGCCCCAGCATTTT.